This T cell receptor (beta chain) was retrieved from a study of cytomegalovirus exposure and HLA in healthy donors (dated by TCRdb to 2017 to 2019). Study-wide context: In an earlier analysis of roughly 500 of the donors, about 270 Gb of sequence data and just under 120 million unique TCR beta sequences from roughly 200 million T cells were reported. Around 330 gigabases of sequencing data and tens of millions of unique TCR sequences made up an early release that covered several hundred HLA-typed donors. Among the roughly 430 genotyped donors, around 81% belonged to the genetic ancestry cluster associated with self-reported Caucasian donors. The study was designed to test whether signatures of past pathogen exposure could be identified by cataloging public T cell receptors. The T cell repertoires of roughly 660 subjects were profiled by immunosequencing and related to cytomegalovirus serostatus. Besides the first cohort of approximately 670 subjects, a separate validation cohort made up of over 100 different subjects was used. The study combined high-throughput TCR immunosequencing, statistical association of individual TCRs with disease status, and machine learning to predict cytomegalovirus infection status. A later analysis re-examined previously published TCR beta repertoires from over 500 donors and added high-resolution HLA genotyping to investigate patterns of TCR occurrence. The later analysis used no new phenotypic data to find candidate immune exposures, relying instead on TCR beta sequences and their occurrence across donors. In an earlier analysis of roughly 540 of the donors, high-throughput TCR beta sequencing was used to judge whether each TCR beta V gene segment behaved as functional or pseudogenic. Donor age, sex, ethnicity and CMV serostatus were collected together with the repertoire data. A later genetic analysis used genome-wide SNP genotypes for about 65% of the roughly 670 donors, treating that subset as a discovery cohort. Every repertoire in the discovery cohort had been generated on one and the same sequencing platform. HLA typing covered class I and class II loci at four-digit resolution. Typing coverage varied by locus: roughly 620-640 donors for A, B, C, DRB1 and DQB1; approximately 560 for DQA1; 600 to 610 for DPA1; some 470 for DPB1. Because of strong linkage in the cohort, 5 or 6 DR-DQ haplotypes were treated as single units for association and clustering. Across approximately 400 genotyped donors of the cohort, an average of about 220,000 unique TCR beta nucleotide sequences per donor were sequenced, and approximately 17% of those sequences were non-productive. What the study reported, not specific to this receptor: A later genetic analysis reported fewer N-insertions in productive TCRs among donors in an Asian-associated ancestry cluster than the roughly 640-donor mean. When HLA alleles, especially DR and DQ, strongly co-occurred, attributing TCR associations to individual alleles was difficult. CMV serostatus was the only immune exposure information available for the cohort. This cohort had only TCR beta chains sequenced, and the lack of alpha or paired-chain data limited which features could be detected. The authors suggested that the approach could potentially be extended to other disease states and immunological phenotypes. A further reported finding was that TCR beta sequences accurately predicted the HLA-A and HLA-B alleles for most subjects in the first cohort. In an earlier analysis of around 600 of the donors, most TCR beta V segments appeared in productive rearrangements about 87% or about 30% of the time, broadly matching IMGT annotations. In vitro tests confirmed that three of the cytomegalovirus-associated TCR beta chains recognize cytomegalovirus antigens. In a later analysis, HLA-associated TCR beta chains showed more clonal expansion and lower generation probabilities than non-associated chains that were equally common. In a later analysis, TCR association rates were found to vary across HLA loci, with the most associated TCRs seen for DRB1 alleles and the fewest for HLA-C alleles. A total of 164 TCR beta chains were listed by the study as associated with cytomegalovirus. Linkage disequilibrium might explain the correlated functional status among segregating V segments, but an unknown experimental factor could not be ruled out. The 87-base-pair reads could not distinguish some IMGT-functional V segments, including TRBV6-2 and TRBV6-3, so those segments were excluded. Cytomegalovirus status was reported to be diagnosed by the classifier with high specificity and sensitivity in both the original and validation cohorts. In a later analysis, around 17,000 TCR beta sequences were associated with specific HLA alleles at a false discovery rate of 0.05. Several of the top co-occurrence clusters appeared to be linked to parvovirus B19, influenza, CMV and Epstein-Barr virus, according to a later analysis. Because HLA typing was missing for some donors at each locus, association tests included only the typed subset. Most TCR sequences were observed very rarely across donors, whereas some public TCRs were present in many individuals. Presence/absence analyses assumed roughly uniform sequencing depth across donors, an assumption that may not hold. In a later genetic analysis, a missense DCLRE1C variant was associated with V-gene and J-gene trimming of TCR beta chains, and the association was replicated in an independent cohort. Seventeen rarely observed V segments, including chromosome 9 orphons, were excluded from the earlier analysis of several hundred of the donors because counts were too low. A cluster of highly shared sequence variants was judged likely to represent a technical artifact of the sequencing pipeline. Most CMV-associated TCR beta chains appeared to be HLA-restricted in a later analysis, and the HLA associations seemed to be driven largely by CMV exposure.

The protocol used for the library was the immunoSEQ multiplex PCR assay. For the multiplex PCR, a mixture combining 60 forward primers for TCR Vbeta segments and 13 reverse primers for TCR Jbeta segments was used. A multiplex PCR assay on genomic DNA amplified the CDR3 region of rearranged TCR beta genes. On the Illumina HiSeq System, the amplified TCR beta libraries were sequenced as 87-base-pair reads. Per the original workflow: A later analysis counted about 80 million unique TCR beta chains across the 550 to 800 repertoires, and around 9.9 million of these chains were shared by at least two donors. Raw reads were error-corrected and collapsed into unique sequences with a nearest-neighbor algorithm that merged closely related sequences to remove PCR and sequencing errors. CDR3 sequences were aligned to IMGT reference sequences to assign V, D and J gene segments. For a sequence to be retained, at least a six-nucleotide match to both a V gene segment and a J gene segment was required. Rearrangements were classified as productive when the CDR3 lacked stop codons and remained in frame with V and J, and all other rearrangements were classified as non-productive. Following IMGT convention, CDR3 was defined as the stretch from the second conserved V-encoded cysteine to the conserved J-encoded phenylalanine. The earlier analysis of about 590 of the donors excluded sequences that lacked an unambiguous match to a single V gene segment. An earlier analysis of over 450 of the donors classified V segments as functional when productive rearrangements were above 56.7% and as segregating when the standard deviation between donors was above 5%. A statistical classification framework was developed to diagnose cytomegalovirus status using the catalog of TCR beta chain sequences. V and J gene assignment, in a later analysis, came from comparing TCR nucleotide sequences with IMGT/GENE-DB human TR gene sequences. A later analysis assigned CDR3 sequences and most-parsimonious VDJ recombination scenarios with the TCRdist pipeline. In a later analysis, each TCR beta chain was defined by its CDR3 amino acid sequence together with its V-gene family, and reads lacking a unique V-gene family were excluded. A later analysis removed 500 to 600 highly shared, low-generation-probability nucleotide sequences to deal with suspected cross-contamination and a sequencing artifact. A later analysis calculated a clonal expansion index for each public chain from normalized within-repertoire ranks of inferred template counts. A later analysis computed generation probabilities with a VDJ recombination model fitted to out-of-frame rearrangements, and checked the results against IGoR. In a later analysis, hypergeometric tests were used to score TCR-TCR, TCR-HLA and TCR-CMV co-occurrence, with a repertoire-size bias correction applied to TCR pairs. A later analysis estimated false discovery rates by permuting HLA or CMV assignments 20 times. In a later analysis, co-occurring TCRs were grouped using DBSCAN, with TCRdist sequence similarity added in when clustering inside HLA-allele-positive subsets. Co-occurrence clustering excluded repertoires with fewer than 30,000 or more than 120,000 public chains, plus five with anomalous nucleotide sharing. The clones in this table, taken by TCRdb from immuneACCESS, are in-frame only. Not every clone is retained; where verified, under half of the shortfall comes from an unresolved V gene, and the cause of the rest is unknown. That table supplies the V and J calls and clone size; D and trimming were determined from the DNA. The sample has 180,000 or so clones on record, about 80% of them singletons. The leading ten clones occupy less than 2.5% of the sample.

About this clone itself: No antigen is known for it. No much larger clone exists at a distance of one base, and base qualities are not known.

The cohort was made up of 666 healthy bone marrow donors. All cohort members were sampled while nominally healthy, although unrecorded immune exposures were likely present. The donor was CMV seronegative and was included in the group of over 300 seronegative cohort members. Each donor provided a peripheral blood sample, and peripheral blood mononuclear cells were used for TCR beta sequencing. Genomic DNA was extracted from the blood cell samples with the Qiagen DNeasy Blood Extraction Kit. The germline ends are 16 bases apart after V is trimmed by 5 bases and J by 2 bases. The CDR3, cysteine through phenylalanine, is 15 amino acids long. Left in the record is the CDR3 DNA by itself, 45 bases read in frame from the first base. The germline V gene supplies CDR1 MNHEY and CDR2 SVGAGI.

The chain is encoded by TRBV6-5 joined to TRBJ2-7; the D segment could be TRBD1, given 6 matching bases. Sequences were obtained from PBMCs. This sequence was found in a woman aged 50 to 65 in good health and CMV-seronegative. The CDR3 in this case is CASSPSRDTTYEQYF. The bases read TGTGCCAGCAGTCCGAGCCGGGACACCACCTACGAGCAGTACTTC.